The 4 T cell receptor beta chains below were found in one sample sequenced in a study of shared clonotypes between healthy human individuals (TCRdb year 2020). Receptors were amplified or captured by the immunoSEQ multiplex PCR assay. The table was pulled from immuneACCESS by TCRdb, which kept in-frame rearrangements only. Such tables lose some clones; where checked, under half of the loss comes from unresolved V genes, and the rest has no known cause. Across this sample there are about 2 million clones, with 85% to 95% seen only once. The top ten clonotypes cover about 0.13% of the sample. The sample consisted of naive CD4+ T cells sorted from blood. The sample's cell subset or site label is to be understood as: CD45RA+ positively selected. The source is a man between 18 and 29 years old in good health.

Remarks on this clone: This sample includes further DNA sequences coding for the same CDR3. In DNA, the CDR3 is TGTGCCAGCAGCCTGGGTAGCACAGATACGCAGTATTTT. Translated, it gives CASSLGSTDTQYF. The chain has TRBV5-6 and TRBJ2-3; D call uncertain. The CDR3 consists of 13 residues. V was pared by 4 bases and J by 0 bases, with 6 bases between. Germline V gives CDR1 SGHDT, CDR2 YYEEEE.

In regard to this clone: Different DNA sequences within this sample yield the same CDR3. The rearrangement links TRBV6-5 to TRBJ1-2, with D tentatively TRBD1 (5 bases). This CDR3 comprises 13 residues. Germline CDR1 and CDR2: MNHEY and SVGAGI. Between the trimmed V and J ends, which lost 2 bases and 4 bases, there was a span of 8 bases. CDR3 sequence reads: CASSYRQGYGYTF. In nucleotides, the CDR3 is TGTGCCAGCAGTTACCGGCAGGGCTATGGCTACACCTTC.

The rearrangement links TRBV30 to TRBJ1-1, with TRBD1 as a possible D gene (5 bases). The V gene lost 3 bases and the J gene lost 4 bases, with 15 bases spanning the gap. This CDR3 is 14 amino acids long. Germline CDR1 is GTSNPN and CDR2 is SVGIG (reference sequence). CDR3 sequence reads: CAWRGSGGSTEAFF. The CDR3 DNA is TGTGCCTGGAGGGGATCGGGGGGGAGCACTGAAGCTTTCTTT.

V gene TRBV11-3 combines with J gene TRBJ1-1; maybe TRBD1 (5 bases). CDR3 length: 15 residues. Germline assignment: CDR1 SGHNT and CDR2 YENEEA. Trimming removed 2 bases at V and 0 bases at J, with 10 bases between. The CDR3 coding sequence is TGTGCCAGCAGCTTACGGGGGATACTGAACACTGAAGCTTTCTTT. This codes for CASSLRGILNTEAFF.